This entry describes one T cell receptor (beta chain). Its matching antigen is unknown. A much larger clone lies one base from this, so it may be a read error. The study amplified TCR beta CDR3 regions using RNA transcripts. RT-PCR in the first round used HTBI primers; a second-round multiplex PCR followed. TCRdb re-analysed the multiplex PCR reads in MiXCR, keeping a single row per CDR3 protein. Altogether roughly 1.1 million distinct CDR3 sequences are present, 35% to 45% being singletons, with the ten largest covering 11%. Trimming cost V 3 bases and J 3 bases, with 15 bases left between them. Germline CDR1 and CDR2: DFQATT and SNEGSKA (reference sequence). CDR3 length: 16 residues. These data are taken from a study of Graves' ophthalmopathy and Graves' hyperthyroidism. Whole-study findings and limits: Also, most clonotypes expanded in the thyroid above 0.001 frequency appeared in blood. Ophthalmopathy progression was predicted by the model at approximately 70% sensitivity and approximately 72% specificity.

This sequence was found in an adult man with Graves' hyperthyroidism. Material: peripheral blood or thyroid tissue (not recorded which). This chain uses TRBV20-1 with TRBJ1-6; TRBD1 might be the D (5 bases). The CDR3 coding sequence is TGCAGTGCTAGGGGCCTCCAGGGACTCTATAATTCACCCCTCCACTTT. This codes for CSARGLQGLYNSPLHF.